The clone carrying this T cell receptor beta chain was detected only a few times. Its antigen is still unknown. Per germline, CDR1 DFQATT and CDR2 SNEGSKA (reference sequence). Trimming stripped 5 bases from V and 3 bases from J, with 12 bases between. The CDR3 consists of 13 residues. The data were taken from a study of T cells after yellow fever vaccination. Study-wide points: The CD4 and CD8 compartments had a small share of their clonotypes in common. FACS-sorted repertoires could contain abundant clonotypes contaminating from the bulk population.

TCRdb reprocessed the 5' RACE reads with MiXCR, giving one entry per CDR3 protein. The data show 300,000 to 450,000 distinct CDR3 sequences, with about 8.3% seen just once and roughly 18% held by the top ten. This specimen was PBMCs, taken around 45 days after the first yellow fever vaccination. The chain employs TRBV20-1 and TRBJ2-3, with D possibly TRBD1 on 6 matching bases. The clonotype originates from a man aged 18 to 30 who received the YFV17D yellow fever vaccine. The CDR3 sequence: CSAVGQGTDTQYF. The CDR3 nucleotides are TGCAGTGCTGTCGGCCAGGGGACAGATACGCAGTATTTT.